The entry below gives a single T cell receptor (beta chain) sequence along with its context. Its antigen is undetermined. This specimen belongs to a study of T cell repertoires in cytomegalovirus infection. The ends lost 5 bases at V and 5 bases at J; junction bases unmatched: 5. This CDR3 has 14 amino acids. Per the germline V gene, CDR1 is SGHVT and CDR2 is SQSDAQ. TCRdb independently ran MiXCR on the reads; one entry per CDR3 protein. The repertoire holds about 890,000 distinct CDR3 sequences, with about a third as singletons. Sequencing used cultured CD8+ T cells from PBMCs, obtained from culture after CMV antigen stimulation. The chain links TRBV7-4 to TRBJ2-1, with 8 bases that match TRBD1. This clonotype was sampled from a human donor in good health (CMV status not recorded). Some clones in this sample may be carry-over from other donors' samples. This CDR3 reads CASSPRQGHNEQFF. CDR3 nucleotide sequence: TGTGCCAGCAGCCCTCGACAGGGGCACAATGAGCAGTTCTTC.